One and the same sample provided the 5 T cell receptor beta chains below, sequenced in a study of regulatory T cells. Broader study findings: Hydrophobic residues at CDR3 positions 6 and 7 were enriched in conventional CD4+ T cells of CD3G-deficient patients.

For these TCRs, the target antigens are not known. The primer mix had 52 TRBV and 13 TRBJ primers. Profiling relied on immunoSEQ multiplex PCR, and the TCRdb table lists in-frame clones only, not all of them. The data hold about 28,000 clones, with 92% observed a single time. Sequencing was carried out using conventional CD4+ T cells sorted from blood. These TCRs come from a person aged 18 to 30 with CD3G deficiency.

The genes are TRBV6-1 and TRBJ2-7; D might be TRBD1 or TRBD2, each matching 5 bases. This CDR3 comprises 15 residues. Per the germline V gene, CDR1 is MNHNS and CDR2 is SASEGT. Trimming left V 3 bases short and J 5 bases short, with 17 bases between. DNA for the CDR3: TGTGCCAGCAGTGATTCTGCCGGGACCGGAAACGAGCAGTACTTC. Translated, it gives CASSDSAGTGNEQYF.

This chain connects TRBV5-4 to TRBJ2-5, with no clear D. The V end was cut by 1 base, the J end by 3 bases, with 10 bases between. Germline CDR1 is SGHNT and CDR2 is YYREEE (reference sequence). The CDR3 consists of 14 residues. The CDR3 DNA follows: TGTGCCAGCAGCTTGCAGGCAGCAAAAGAGACCCAGTACTTC. Amino acids: CASSLQAAKETQYF.

The count of this clone is one. The rearrangement links TRBV11-2 to TRBJ1-1, with D hard to call. CDR3 length: 13 residues. Germline V gene data show CDR1 as SGHAT and CDR2 as FQNNGV. Between the trimmed V and J ends, which lost 5 bases and 1 base, there was a span of 8 bases. CDR3 loop: CASSARRNTEAFF. CDR3 nucleotides: TGTGCCAGCAGCGCTCGGCGGAACACTGAAGCTTTCTTT.

The chain is built from TRBV11-2 and TRBJ2-7; D is uncertain. The CDR3 has 13 amino acids. Germline V gene data show CDR1 as SGHAT and CDR2 as FQNNGV. The V gene lost 1 base and the J gene lost 6 bases, with 10 bases spanning the gap. CDR3 sequence (DNA): TGTGCCAGCAGCTTAGTGGGCCCGGGCGAGCAGTACTTC. Translated: CASSLVGPGEQYF.

The V gene is TRBV4-1, the J gene TRBJ2-3; D is unclear. The CDR3 sequence is 13 residues long. V lost 1 base to trimming and J lost 2 bases, with 4 bases between them. Germline assignment: CDR1 MGHRA and CDR2 YSYEKL. The chain's CDR3 is CASSQGLTDTQYF. As DNA, the CDR3 is TGCGCCAGCAGCCAAGGCCTCACAGATACGCAGTATTTT.